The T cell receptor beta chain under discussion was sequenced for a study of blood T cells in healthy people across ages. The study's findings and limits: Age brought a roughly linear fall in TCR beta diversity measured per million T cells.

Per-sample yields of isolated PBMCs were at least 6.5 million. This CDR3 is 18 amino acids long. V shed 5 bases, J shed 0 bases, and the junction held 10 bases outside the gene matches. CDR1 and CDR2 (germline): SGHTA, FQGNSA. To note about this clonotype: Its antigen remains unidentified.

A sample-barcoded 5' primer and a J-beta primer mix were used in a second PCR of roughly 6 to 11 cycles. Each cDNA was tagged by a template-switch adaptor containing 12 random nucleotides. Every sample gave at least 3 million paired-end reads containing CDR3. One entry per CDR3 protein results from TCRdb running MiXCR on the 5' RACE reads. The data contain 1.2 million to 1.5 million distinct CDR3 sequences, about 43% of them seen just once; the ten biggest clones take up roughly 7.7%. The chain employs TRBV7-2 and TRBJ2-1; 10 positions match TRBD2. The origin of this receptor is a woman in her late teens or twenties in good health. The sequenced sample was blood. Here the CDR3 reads CASSPGVAGGLSYNEQFF. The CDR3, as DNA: TGTGCCAGCAGCCCTGGGGTAGCGGGGGGCCTCTCCTACAATGAGCAGTTCTTC.